Shown below are 27 T cell receptor beta chains from a single sample sequenced in a study of CD8 T cells in ankylosing spondylitis. Study-wide points: There was a TCR beta motif, made of eight highly homologous variants, that appeared characteristic of ankylosing spondylitis blood.

Antigens for these TCRs are unknown. TCRdb itself ran the 5' RACE reads through MiXCR, one entry per CDR3 protein. This sample has 300,000 to 400,000 distinct CDR3 sequences, with around 20% found just once. The material sequenced was blood, either unsorted or a sorted T cell fraction (not recorded which). Every receptor here comes from a male donor with ankylosing spondylitis.

A few counts support this clonotype. V and J are TRBV12-3 or TRBV12-4 and TRBJ2-7, with D tentatively TRBD1 (6 bases). The germline V and J ends were trimmed by 3 bases and 5 bases, with 11 bases remaining between them. This CDR3 has 13 residues. In DNA, the CDR3 is TGTGCCAGCAGTTTTACAGGGACCGACGAGCAGTACTTC. The encoded protein is CASSFTGTDEQYF.

The gene calls are TRBV29-1 and TRBJ2-7; TRBD2 matches at 7 bases. V dropped 4 bases and J dropped 1; count of bases not matched to a gene: 7. Germline V lookup: CDR1 SQVTM, CDR2 ANQGSEA. The CDR3 has 14 residues. The CDR3 DNA reads as TGCAGCGTTGGTTGGCAGCGGGGTTCCTACGAGCAGTACTTC. Its protein is CSVGWQRGSYEQYF.

This clonotype was picked up a small number of times. The V gene is TRBV11-2, the J gene TRBJ2-1; 12 nucleotides align to TRBD1. There are 14 residues in the CDR3. Germline V gene data show CDR1 as SGHAT and CDR2 as FQNNGV. V trimming: 6 bases; J trimming: 9 bases; junction bases outside the gene matches: 6. CDR3 in amino acids: CASSGGQGAREQFF. Written as DNA, the CDR3 is TGTGCCAGCAGTGGGGGACAGGGGGCGCGTGAGCAGTTCTTC.

This clonotype has at least ten counts. The chain's CDR3 is CAISEGTRDTGELFF. As DNA, the CDR3 is TGTGCCATCAGTGAGGGGACACGGGACACCGGGGAGCTGTTTTTT. The chain links TRBV10-3 to TRBJ2-2; D is perhaps TRBD1 (6 bases). This CDR3 contains 15 residues. The V and J ends lost 2 bases and 3 bases respectively, with 10 bases between them. CDR1 and CDR2 (germline): ENHRY, SYGVKD.

The V call is TRBV11-2, the J call TRBJ2-5; the D is unclear. The V end lost 5 bases, the J end lost 4 bases, and 11 bases lay between the germline ends. The CDR3 covers 13 residues. Germline V lookup: CDR1 SGHAT, CDR2 FQNNGV. The CDR3 protein is CASSAGRRETQYF. The DNA for the CDR3 is TGTGCCAGCAGCGCCGGGCGAAGAGAGACCCAGTACTTC.

V and J are TRBV20-1 and TRBJ2-7, with 8 positions matching TRBD2. V was pared by 8 bases and J by 0 bases, with 3 bases of the junction left unmatched. The CDR3 consists of 12 residues. Germline CDR1 and CDR2: DFQATT and SNEGSKA (reference sequence). CDR3 sequence (DNA): TGCAGTAAAGCGGGAGCCTCCTACGAGCAGTACTTC. It yields the protein CSKAGASYEQYF.

There are a few counts of this clonotype. This rearrangement joins TRBV3-1 to TRBJ2-1; 8 bases are shared with TRBD2. This CDR3 comprises 16 residues. CDR1 is LGHDT, CDR2 YNNKEL, per germline (reference sequence). V was clipped by 1 base and J by 4 bases; unmatched bases: 6. The CDR3 bases are TGTGCCAGCAGCCAAGGGGGACTAGGGGGTTACAATGAGCAGTTCTTC. Its translation: CASSQGGLGGYNEQFF.

There are many counts of this clonotype. The chain couples TRBV20-1 to TRBJ2-1; D call uncertain. The CDR3 length is 17 residues. The V and J ends lost 2 bases and 4 bases respectively, with 21 bases between them. Per germline, CDR1 DFQATT and CDR2 SNEGSKA (reference sequence). The CDR3 protein is CSARSHRVADKYNEQFF. CDR3 in DNA: TGCAGTGCTAGATCCCATCGGGTAGCAGATAAGTACAATGAGCAGTTCTTC.

This clonotype has only a few counts. V gene TRBV18 combines with J gene TRBJ1-1, with TRBD1 as a possible D gene (6 bases). The germline V gene has CDR1 KGHSH and CDR2 LQKENI. Trimming removed 3 bases at V and 5 bases at J, with 13 bases between. The CDR3 is 14 residues long. For the CDR3, the DNA is TGTGCCAGCTCACCTCGACAGAGGGGGACTGAAGCTTTCTTT. Translated, it gives CASSPRQRGTEAFF.

This clonotype appeared once. V usage is TRBV12-3 or TRBV12-4 and J usage is TRBJ2-1; D is uncertain. This CDR3 is 14 amino acids long. V was shortened by 1 base and J by 5 bases, with 9 bases between the two germline ends. The CDR3 is CASSLVQPNNEQFF. The CDR3 region has the DNA TGTGCCAGCAGTTTAGTACAGCCAAACAATGAGCAGTTCTTC.

The gene calls are TRBV28 and TRBJ2-5; no clear D gene. Germline CDR1 MDHEN, CDR2 SYDVKM. V was trimmed by 6 bases and J by 5 bases, leaving 10 bases between them. This CDR3 comprises 12 residues. CDR3 sequence: CASSQKGETQYF. CDR3 coding DNA: TGTGCCAGCAGCCAGAAAGGTGAGACCCAGTACTTC.

The CDR3 DNA follows: TGTGCCAGCAGGACCCCCTCGCGGGAGGGCCCGGATACGCAGTATTTT. The encoded protein is CASRTPSREGPDTQYF. V gene TRBV6-1 combines with J gene TRBJ2-3; the match to TRBD2 covers 9 bases. V shed 6 bases, J shed 6 bases, and the junction held 13 bases outside the gene matches. This CDR3 comprises 16 residues. The germline gives CDR1 MNHNS, CDR2 SASEGT.

This clonotype appeared a few times. V usage is TRBV4-3 and J usage is TRBJ2-7; D gene uncertain. The CDR3 covers 13 residues. Germline-derived CDR1 and CDR2 are LGHNA and YSLEER. The V end was cut by 0 bases, the J end by 4 bases, with 7 bases between. In DNA form, the CDR3 reads TGCGCCAGCAGCCAAGATGTTGGGTACGAGCAGTACTTC. It encodes CASSQDVGYEQYF.

This clonotype has only a few counts. This rearrangement joins TRBV5-1 to TRBJ2-1; D is uncertain. Germline-derived CDR1 and CDR2 are SGHRS and YFSETQ. Trimming cost V 0 bases and J 5 bases, with 9 bases left between them. CDR3 length: 14 amino acids. In nucleotides, the CDR3 is TGCGCCAGCAGCTTGGGTACAAGTAACAATGAGCAGTTCTTC. Protein: CASSLGTSNNEQFF.

The rearrangement uses TRBV28 and TRBJ1-1; D is uncertain. The germline gives CDR1 MDHEN, CDR2 SYDVKM. The CDR3 has 12 residues. This CDR3 is CAVESRNTEAFF. The CDR3 DNA sequence: TGTGCGGTCGAGAGCCGTAACACTGAAGCTTTCTTT.

The chain employs TRBV5-4 and TRBJ2-3; D unclear. Between the trimmed V and J ends, which lost 0 bases and 4 bases, there was a span of 9 bases. The CDR3 has 14 amino acids. Germline CDR1 reads SGHNT; CDR2 reads YYREEE (reference sequence). The CDR3 is CASSLDPGPDTQYF. CDR3 DNA: TGTGCCAGCAGCTTGGATCCGGGTCCAGATACGCAGTATTTT.

The chain combines TRBV20-1 with TRBJ1-2, with D possibly matching TRBD1 (5 bases). The CDR3 runs 14 residues. Germline V lookup: CDR1 DFQATT, CDR2 SNEGSKA (reference sequence). V lost 4 bases to trimming and J lost 1 base, with 13 bases between them. Here the CDR3 reads CSAKKTEGNYGYTF. The CDR3 DNA reads as TGCAGTGCTAAGAAGACAGAGGGTAACTATGGCTACACCTTC.

This clonotype has more than one count but fewer than ten. The chain recombines TRBV9 with TRBJ2-7, with D maybe TRBD2 (7 bases). This CDR3 region has 14 residues. The germline V gene has CDR1 SGDLS and CDR2 YYNGEE. Trimming took off 4 bases at V and 2 bases at J, with 13 bases between the two ends. This CDR3 reads CASSPRGAAYEQYF. The CDR3 DNA reads as TGTGCCAGCAGCCCTCGGGGGGCCGCCTACGAGCAGTACTTC.

The rearrangement uses TRBV18 and TRBJ2-1, with 14 bases that match TRBD2. The CDR3 totals 15 residues. Germline CDR1 is KGHSH and CDR2 is LQKENI. J was trimmed by 8 bases and V by 5 bases; bases with no gene match: 5. CDR3 coding DNA: TGTGCCAGCTCAAGGGGACTAGCGGGAGTGGATGAGCAGTTCTTC. Protein: CASSRGLAGVDEQFF.

This clonotype was seen more than once but under ten times. Since a much larger clone is just one base distant, this may be a read error. The rearrangement joins TRBV28 to TRBJ2-7; the match to TRBD2 covers 12 bases. V trimming: 6 bases; J trimming: 5 bases; junction bases outside the gene matches: 2. Germline V gives CDR1 MDHEN, CDR2 SYDVKM. The CDR3 spans 13 residues. CDR3 in DNA: TGTGCCAGCAGGACTAGCGGGAGTCACGAGCAGTACTTC. It encodes CASRTSGSHEQYF.

V and J are TRBV5-1 and TRBJ2-6; D gene ambiguous. Between the trimmed V and J ends, which lost 4 bases and 0 bases, there was a span of 8 bases. The CDR3 consists of 15 residues. The germline CDR1 and CDR2 sequences are SGHRS and YFSETQ. CDR3 sequence reads: CASSPDISGANVLTF. As DNA, the CDR3 is TGCGCCAGCAGCCCCGACATCTCTGGGGCCAACGTCCTGACTTTC.

The chain recombines TRBV12-3 or TRBV12-4 with TRBJ2-1; TRBD2 aligns across 8 bases. V dropped 3 bases and J dropped 1; count of bases not matched to a gene: 2. The length of the CDR3 is 15 residues. CDR3 region: CASSFGLASYNEQFF. The CDR3 nucleotides are TGTGCCAGCAGTTTTGGACTAGCATCCTACAATGAGCAGTTCTTC.

This clonotype came up a few times. The chain joins TRBV20-1 to TRBJ2-1; the match to TRBD2 covers 7 bases. Germline V CDR1 and CDR2: DFQATT, SNEGSKA (reference sequence). V trimming: 6 bases; J trimming: 8 bases; junction bases outside the gene matches: 16. CDR3 length equals 15 residues. The CDR3 DNA sequence: TGCAGTGCGCCCATTTGGGAGGGGTCTTACCATGAGCAGTTCTTC. Amino acids: CSAPIWEGSYHEQFF.

In its sample, this clonotype was seen a few times. The chain uses TRBV18 and TRBJ2-7; 15 bases map to TRBD2. The length of the CDR3 is 16 residues. V was pared by 2 bases and J by 5 bases, with 4 bases of the junction left unmatched. From germline, CDR1 is KGHSH and CDR2 LQKENI. CDR3 in amino acids: CASSPGTSGRLNEQYF. CDR3 coding DNA: TGTGCCAGCTCACCAGGGACTAGCGGGAGGTTGAACGAGCAGTACTTC. The variable domain in full, completed from reference TRBV18 and TRBJ2-7, reads NAGVMQNPRHLVRRRGQEARLRCSPMKGHSHVYWYRQLPEEGLKFMVYLQKENIIDESGMPKERFSAEFPKEGPSILRIQQVVRGDSAAYFCASSPGTSGRLNEQYFGPGTRLTVT.

The chain recombines TRBV10-3 with TRBJ1-1; perhaps TRBD1 as D (5 bases). This CDR3 contains 14 residues. The germline V gene has CDR1 ENHRY and CDR2 SYGVKD. V gave up 6 bases and J gave up 2 bases, with 13 bases separating them. The CDR3 DNA reads TGTGCCATCAGGAGGGGACCGTTTAACACTGAAGCTTTCTTT. Translation: CAIRRGPFNTEAFF.

The chain couples TRBV11-3 to TRBJ1-6; D might be TRBD1 (5 bases). This CDR3 contains 17 residues. Germline lookup yields CDR1 SGHNT and CDR2 YENEEA. The V and J ends lost 5 bases and 5 bases respectively, with 19 bases between them. The CDR3 DNA sequence: TGTGCCAGCAGCCGCGGACGGAACGGGGCGCATAATTCACCCCTCCACTTT. Its translation is CASSRGRNGAHNSPLHF.

This clonotype was recorded a few times. The rearrangement links TRBV2 to TRBJ2-1; TRBD2 agrees at 11 bases. The CDR3 is 15 residues long. The V gene's germline CDR1 is SNHLY and CDR2 FYNNEI. Germline trimming cut 3 bases from V and 7 bases from J; bases unmatched to any gene: 5. CDR3 DNA: TGTGCCAGCAGTGATAGGGCTAGCGGGAGGAATGAGCAGTTCTTC. Translation: CASSDRASGRNEQFF.